This T cell receptor (beta chain) originates from a study of monozygotic twins with inflammatory bowel disease. Study-wide results and caveats: Twin concordance left repertoire similarity unchanged, with limited power a possible explanation for this lack of difference.

As to this clonotype: Its target is not known.

cDNA was made in eight separate reactions per sample. TCRdb re-called the 5' RACE reads, yielding one record per CDR3 amino acid sequence without DNA. Here the sample table reports 330,000 or so distinct CDR3 sequences. CDR1 is GTSNPN and CDR2 is SVGIG in the germline V gene (reference sequence). CDR3 length equals 12 residues. The TCR was taken from a human donor with ulcerative colitis or Crohn's disease, or a healthy co-twin of an affected twin (not recorded which). The V and J genes are TRBV30 and TRBJ1-6. The sequenced material came from blood. The CDR3 sequence: CAGSSYNSPLHF.